This TCR beta chain was obtained from a study of OX40 agonist ivuxolimab in advanced cancers. Study observations and caveats: The CD4+ and CD8+ T cells in the blood had expanded clonally by week 6 at 0.1 to 3.0 mg/kg.

Some clones are missing from TCRdb's copy, which holds only in-frame ones; the method was immunoSEQ multiplex PCR. The sample has about 78,000 clones, roughly 93% seen once. Worth noting for this clone: Its specificity is unknown.

The CDR3 runs 16 residues. Looked up from germline, CDR1 is SGHRS and CDR2 is YFSETQ. J lost 4 bases, V lost 1 base, and 6 bases had no gene match. The sequence was obtained from an adult with an advanced solid tumor such as melanoma, head and neck, liver or kidney cancer. V is TRBV5-1 and J is TRBJ2-2; 8 nucleotides agree with TRBD1. The sequencing here drew on CD4+ or CD8+ T cells sorted from blood, taken in a trial of the OX40 agonist ivuxolimab. The CDR3 region is CASSLSGGMGTGELFF. Here the CDR3 DNA reads TGCGCCAGCAGCTTGTCAGGGGGCATGGGCACCGGGGAGCTGTTTTTT.